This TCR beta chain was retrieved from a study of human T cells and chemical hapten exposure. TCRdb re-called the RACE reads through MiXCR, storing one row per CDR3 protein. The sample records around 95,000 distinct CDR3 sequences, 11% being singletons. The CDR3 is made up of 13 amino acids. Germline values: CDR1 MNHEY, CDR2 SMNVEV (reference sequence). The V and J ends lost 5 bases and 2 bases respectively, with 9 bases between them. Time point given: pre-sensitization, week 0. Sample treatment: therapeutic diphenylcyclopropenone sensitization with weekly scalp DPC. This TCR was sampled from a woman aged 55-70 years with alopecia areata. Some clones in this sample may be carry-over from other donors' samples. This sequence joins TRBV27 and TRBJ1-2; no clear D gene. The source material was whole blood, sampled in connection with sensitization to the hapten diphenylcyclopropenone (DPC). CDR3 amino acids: CASSIQENYGYTF. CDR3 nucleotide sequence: TGTGCCAGCAGTATTCAGGAAAACTATGGCTACACCTTC.